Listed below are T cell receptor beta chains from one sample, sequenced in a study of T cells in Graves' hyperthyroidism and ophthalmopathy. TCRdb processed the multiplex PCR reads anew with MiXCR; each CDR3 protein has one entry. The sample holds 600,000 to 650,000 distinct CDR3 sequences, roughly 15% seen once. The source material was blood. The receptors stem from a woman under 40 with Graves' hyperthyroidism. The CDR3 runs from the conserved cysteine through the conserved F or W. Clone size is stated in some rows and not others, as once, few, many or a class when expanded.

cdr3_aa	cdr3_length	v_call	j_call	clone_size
CASTRSGTSSTDTQYF	16	TRBV12-3/TRBV12-4	TRBJ2-3	many
CASSIRDRGKDTEAFF	16	TRBV19	TRBJ1-1	-
CASPYSRAETQYF	13	TRBV28	TRBJ2-5	few
CAIRGTSGSYEQYF	14	TRBV10-3	TRBJ2-7	few
CASSPSGARSSYEQYF	16	TRBV7-9	TRBJ2-7	many
CASSLGARNQPQHF	14	TRBV7-9	TRBJ1-5	-
CASSPLQYEQYF	12	TRBV7-9	TRBJ2-7	many
CASSERTAAEQFF	13	TRBV2	TRBJ2-1	many
CAISEGTSTETQYF	14	TRBV10-3	TRBJ2-5	many
CAISESKARAREQYF	15	TRBV10-3	TRBJ2-7	few
CASSPLARNTEAFF	14	TRBV18	TRBJ1-1	many
CASSQDRGGTRRNTGELFF	19	TRBV11-3	TRBJ2-2	-
CSARGVRGREDTQYF	15	TRBV20-1	TRBJ2-3	few
CSVHGSTSGASSTDTQYF	18	TRBV29-1	TRBJ2-3	few
CASSVGTTGTQLVAYENEQFF	21	TRBV9	TRBJ2-1	few
CASMGYSNQPQHF	13	TRBV6-1	TRBJ1-5	many
CASSYGSGAVTEAFF	15	TRBV19	TRBJ1-1	many
CASSLDSTMNTEAFF	15	TRBV5-1	TRBJ1-1	-
CASSLGAANYEQYF	14	TRBV7-2	TRBJ2-7	many
CASSVASGQGFEQYF	15	TRBV9	TRBJ2-7	-
CASSSAPGDYGYTF	14	TRBV5-1	TRBJ1-2	few
CASSQDLGGEGEQFF	15	TRBV4-1	TRBJ2-1	-
CASGLVQGGLRDNEQFF	17	TRBV12-5	TRBJ2-1	many
CASSPHLAGVLNEQYF	16	TRBV4-3	TRBJ2-7	-
CASSFAPGELFF	12	TRBV27	TRBJ2-2	many
CAWSVGSVSGNTIYF	15	TRBV30	TRBJ1-3	-
CASSEFGQGRAAFF	14	TRBV28	TRBJ1-1	many
CASSQLRTGGFETQYF	16	TRBV3-1	TRBJ2-5	-
CASSTPGAGTDTQYF	15	TRBV28	TRBJ2-3	many
CASSPRGWNSPLHF	14	TRBV11-3	TRBJ1-6	few
CASKLGRLPFQPQHF	15	TRBV6-1	TRBJ1-5	many
CASRDRGFYGYTF	13	TRBV7-2	TRBJ1-2	few
CAWSGASGGDTQYF	14	TRBV30	TRBJ2-3	many
CASSPDAGSKNTEAFF	16	TRBV3-2	TRBJ1-1	many
CASSRLADYNEQFF	14	TRBV12-3/TRBV12-4	TRBJ2-1	many
CASSVVPGEKLFF	13	TRBV9	TRBJ1-4	-
CSAYTGVEGGYTF	13	TRBV20-1	TRBJ1-2	few
CASSSGIGGTDTQYF	15	TRBV12-3/TRBV12-4	TRBJ2-3	-
CASSQSVSRHEQYF	14	TRBV4-3	TRBJ2-7	-
CASEKTQVYNEQFF	14	TRBV6-1	TRBJ2-1	many
CASSLDGATGETQYF	15	TRBV11-3	TRBJ2-5	few